The 28 T cell receptor beta chains below all came from one sample that was sequenced in a study of blood T cell repertoires in COVID-19. The method was immunoSEQ multiplex PCR; TCRdb's version includes in-frame clones alone and lacks a portion of them. The sample holds tens of thousands of clones, 70% to 90% seen once. Sequenced input: peripheral blood. The receptors stem from a human donor in a cohort sampled during active COVID-19.

This clone has just a few counts. The chain recombines TRBV19 with TRBJ1-5, with 12 bases matching TRBD1. This CDR3 is 15 amino acids long. The trim removed 3 bases at V and 7 bases at J, leaving 4 bases unmatched. From germline, CDR1 is LNHDA and CDR2 SQIVND (reference sequence). CDR3 nucleotide sequence: TGTGCCAGTAGTATGGGCGGGACAGGGGGCCAGCCCCAGCATTTT. Translated: CASSMGGTGGQPQHF.

This sequence joins TRBV7-8 and TRBJ1-3, with TRBD1 matching over 10 bases. V shed 5 bases and J 0 bases; nucleotides not matched to a gene: 13. The CDR3 consists of 19 residues. Germline CDR1 reads SGHVS; CDR2 reads FQNEAQ. The CDR3 protein is CASSPRDRGRDYSGNTIYF. The CDR3 DNA sequence: TGTGCCAGCAGCCCCCGGGACAGGGGAAGGGATTACTCTGGAAACACCATATATTTT.

The chain couples TRBV5-1 to TRBJ1-3; the D is unclear. Germline CDR1 reads SGHRS; CDR2 reads YFSETQ. V shed 2 bases and J shed 0 bases, with 6 bases lying between them. The CDR3 contains 14 residues. In DNA, the CDR3 is TGCGCCAGCAGCTTTTCGGGCTCTGGAAACACCATATATTTT. It specifies CASSFSGSGNTIYF.

The V call is TRBV2, the J call TRBJ2-5; a weak D match, TRBD1 (6 bases). CDR3 length: 14 amino acids. Trimming stripped 6 bases from V and 5 bases from J, with 16 bases between. From germline, CDR1 is SNHLY and CDR2 FYNNEI. In DNA form, the CDR3 reads TGTGCCAGCAGGCAACAGGGAGCCGGGGAGACCCAGTACTTC. Encoded protein: CASRQQGAGETQYF.

This clone has a single count. The gene calls are TRBV5-8 and TRBJ2-1, with TRBD1 matching over 7 bases. Per the germline V gene, CDR1 is SGHTS and CDR2 is YDEGEE. This CDR3 spans 14 amino acids. After removal of 5 bases from V and 5 bases from J, the junction contained 7 bases not matched to a gene. As DNA, the CDR3 is TGTGCCAGCAGTACAGGGGTAATCAACAATGAGCAGTTCTTC. It yields the protein CASSTGVINNEQFF.

The gene calls are TRBV28 and TRBJ2-3; 8 bases are a match to TRBD2. The CDR3 has 15 residues. J lost 4 bases, V lost 6 bases, and 9 bases had no gene match. Germline assignment: CDR1 MDHEN and CDR2 SYDVKM. CDR3 protein: CASRRGGTGADTQYF. DNA for the CDR3: TGTGCCAGCAGACGCGGGGGGACCGGGGCAGATACGCAGTATTTT.

This sequence joins TRBV6-1 and TRBJ2-3, with 12 bases that match TRBD2. The germline CDR1 and CDR2 sequences are MNHNS and SASEGT. This CDR3 spans 16 amino acids. J was trimmed by 0 bases and V by 4 bases; bases with no gene match: 2. CDR3: CASSGLAGASTDTQYF. CDR3 coding DNA: TGTGCCAGCAGTGGACTAGCGGGGGCTAGCACAGATACGCAGTATTTT.

The rearrangement links TRBV4-2 to TRBJ2-7, with a weak D call TRBD1 (6 bases). The CDR3 runs to 15 residues. Per the germline V gene, CDR1 is LGHNA and CDR2 is YNFKEQ. V lost 1 base, J lost 6 bases, and 16 bases lay in between. In DNA, the CDR3 is TGTGCCAGCAGCCAAGGACAGGCCTCCTACGGCGAGCAGTACTTC. Translated, it gives CASSQGQASYGEQYF.

This clone showed up just once. The chain links TRBV14 to TRBJ2-3; D uncertain. The germline V and J ends were trimmed by 0 bases and 8 bases, with 6 bases remaining between them. This CDR3 comprises 12 residues. From germline, CDR1 is SGHDN and CDR2 FVKESK. In DNA, the CDR3 is TGTGCCAGCAGCCAAGAGGTCGGTACGCAGTATTTT. The encoded protein is CASSQEVGTQYF.

This clone was picked up a small number of times. This rearrangement joins TRBV27 to TRBJ1-5; D not resolved. This CDR3 is 13 amino acids long. Germline V gene lookup returns CDR1 MNHEY and CDR2 SMNVEV (reference sequence). V lost 8 bases and J 7 bases, leaving 15 bases between the germline ends. The CDR3 sequence is CASGSSTGQPQHF. CDR3 nucleotides: TGTGCCAGCGGATCGTCGACGGGGCAGCCCCAGCATTTT.

J is TRBJ1-2 and V is TRBV5-1; 7 bases map to TRBD1. From germline, CDR1 is SGHRS and CDR2 YFSETQ. CDR3 length: 12 residues. With 1 base clipped from V and 8 bases from J, the junction kept 2 bases outside the gene matches. The DNA of the CDR3 is TGCGCCAGCAGCTTGACAGGGGAGGGCTACACCTTC. Translation: CASSLTGEGYTF.

The chain employs TRBV25-1 and TRBJ2-2, with D uncertain. CDR1 is MGHDK, CDR2 SYGVNS, per germline. This CDR3 has 13 amino acids. The V gene lost 10 bases and the J gene lost 0 bases, with 9 bases spanning the gap. CDR3 residues: CAMTHTNTGELFF. DNA of the CDR3: TGTGCCATGACACACACGAACACCGGGGAGCTGTTTTTT. The full variable domain, with the rest looked up from reference TRBV25-1 and TRBJ2-2, is EADIYQTPRYLVIGTGKKITLECSQTMGHDKMYWYQQDPGMELHLIHYSYGVNSTEKGDLSSESTVSRIRTEHFPLTLESARPSHTSQYLCAMTHTNTGELFFGEGSRLTVL.

The V call is TRBV5-8, the J call TRBJ1-2, with a tentative D call TRBD1 (6 bases). Trimming removed 4 bases from V and 8 bases from J, with 15 bases in between. The CDR3 sequence is 13 residues long. Germline values: CDR1 SGHTS, CDR2 YDEGEE. As DNA, the CDR3 is TGTGCCAGCAGCGATAGTTACAGGGCGGGCTACACCTTC. It translates to CASSDSYRAGYTF.

The chain joins TRBV3-1 (or the pseudogene TRBV3-2) to TRBJ2-3, with TRBD2 matching over 10 bases. Germline values: CDR1 LGHDT, CDR2 YNNKEL (reference sequence). V shed 2 bases and J 2 bases; nucleotides not matched to a gene: 4. The CDR3 spans 16 residues. The CDR3 loop reads CASSQRTSGITDTQYF. As DNA, the CDR3 is TGTGCCAGCAGCCAAAGGACTAGCGGAATCACAGATACGCAGTATTTT.

The table lists this clone with a count of one. The chain joins TRBV29-1 to TRBJ1-5; TRBD1 matches 11 bases. Trimming cost V 4 bases and J 7 bases; bases outside gene matches: 3. Germline V gives CDR1 SQVTM, CDR2 ANQGSEA. The CDR3 is 13 amino acids. CDR3 bases: TGCAGCGTTGGGGGGACAGGGGGGCAGCCCCAGCATTTT. Translating it yields CSVGGTGGQPQHF. The full variable domain, completed using reference TRBV29-1 and TRBJ1-5, is SAVISQKPSRDICQRGTSLTIQCQVDSQVTMMFWYRQQPGQSLTLIATANQGSEATYESGFVIDKFPISRPNLTFSTLTVSNMSPEDSSIYLCSVGGTGGQPQHFGDGTRLSIL.

This chain uses TRBV30 with TRBJ1-1; TRBD1 matches at 11 bases. Trimming at V came to 5 bases and at J to 11 bases, leaving 7 bases not matched to a gene. CDR3 length: 12 amino acids. Germline V gene data show CDR1 as GTSNPN and CDR2 as SVGIG (reference sequence). This CDR3 reads CAWLDRGHKAFF. DNA of the CDR3: TGTGCCTGGTTGGACAGGGGGCACAAGGCTTTCTTT.

The V and J genes are TRBV7-2 and TRBJ2-2, with D possibly being TRBD1 (6 bases). CDR3 length equals 14 residues. Looked up from germline, CDR1 is SGHTA and CDR2 is FQGNSA. The V end was cut by 5 bases, the J end by 2 bases, with 9 bases between. The CDR3 protein is CASSATGNTGELFF. The CDR3 DNA follows: TGTGCCAGCAGCGCGACAGGAAACACCGGGGAGCTGTTTTTT.

The V gene is TRBV25-1, the J gene TRBJ2-7, with TRBD1 matching over 10 bases. V shed 6 bases, J shed 7 bases, and the junction held 6 bases outside the gene matches. The germline gives CDR1 MGHDK, CDR2 SYGVNS. The CDR3 extends over 13 amino acids. The CDR3 DNA reads TGTGCCAGCAGCGGACAGGGGGTACGGGAGCAGTACTTC. Protein: CASSGQGVREQYF.

CDR3 nucleotide sequence: TGTGCCTGGACCCCGACTAGCGGGGGCCAAAACACCGGGGAGCTGTTTTTT. Protein product: CAWTPTSGGQNTGELFF. V gene TRBV30 combines with J gene TRBJ2-2; 12 nucleotides align to TRBD2. The CDR3 consists of 17 residues. CDR1 and CDR2 from the germline V gene are GTSNPN and SVGIG (reference sequence). Trimming removed 4 bases from V and 2 bases from J; junction bases left unmatched: 8.

This clone has only one observation. The chain has TRBV6-6 and TRBJ1-2; 7 nucleotides match TRBD1. After removal of 6 bases from V and 2 bases from J, the junction contained 12 bases not matched to a gene. From germline, CDR1 is MNHNY and CDR2 SVGAGI (reference sequence). The CDR3 loop spans 16 amino acids. CDR3 sequence reads: CASSKPGQSLNYGYTF. CDR3 nucleotides: TGTGCCAGCAGCAAACCGGGACAGAGCTTAAACTATGGCTACACCTTC.

The rearrangement links TRBV3-1 (or the pseudogene TRBV3-2) to TRBJ2-3, with 7 bases aligning to TRBD2. J gave up 1 base and V 1 base, and 2 bases lay outside the gene matches. Looked up from germline, CDR1 is LGHDT and CDR2 is YNNKEL (reference sequence). The CDR3 is 15 residues long. The DNA for the CDR3 is TGTGCCAGCAGCCAAGTCGCGGGGGGCACAGATACGCAGTATTTT. Protein: CASSQVAGGTDTQYF.

The chain uses TRBV11-2 and TRBJ2-5, with D perhaps matching TRBD2 (5 bases). The V gene lost 1 base and the J gene lost 5 bases, with 14 bases spanning the gap. The CDR3 runs 15 residues. The germline V gene encodes CDR1 SGHAT and CDR2 FQNNGV. Here the CDR3 reads CASSLGAGVGETQYF. As DNA, the CDR3 is TGTGCCAGCAGCTTAGGGGCGGGTGTGGGGGAGACCCAGTACTTC.

The chain links TRBV15 to TRBJ2-2, with TRBD2 as a possible D gene (6 bases). Trimming shortened V by 0 bases and J by 4 bases, and 12 bases separated the two germline ends. This CDR3 is 16 amino acids long. In germline, CDR1 is LNHNV, CDR2 YYDKDF (reference sequence). CDR3 protein: CATSRDLGGITGELFF. For the CDR3, the DNA is TGTGCCACCAGCAGAGATCTCGGGGGAATCACCGGGGAGCTGTTTTTT.

The chain combines TRBV7-2 with TRBJ2-7; 12 positions agree with TRBD2. The V segment lost 10 bases and the J segment 2 bases; nucleotides outside the gene matches: 15. The germline CDR1 and CDR2 sequences are SGHTA and FQGNSA. The CDR3 runs 17 residues. The CDR3 loop reads CAIQGARSSGGAYEQYF. In DNA form, the CDR3 reads TGTGCCATCCAGGGCGCCCGGTCTAGCGGGGGGGCCTACGAGCAGTACTTC.

V gene TRBV28 combines with J gene TRBJ1-1, with D tentatively TRBD1 (5 bases). V was clipped by 2 bases and J by 6 bases, with 13 bases between them. Germline V lookup: CDR1 MDHEN, CDR2 SYDVKM. The CDR3 has 14 residues. This CDR3 reads CASSLGVRASEAFF. The CDR3 region has the DNA TGTGCCAGCAGTTTAGGGGTCAGGGCCTCTGAAGCTTTCTTT.

The chain carries TRBV5-1 and TRBJ1-2; 10 bases line up with TRBD1. The CDR3 extends over 14 amino acids. Looked up from germline, CDR1 is SGHRS and CDR2 is YFSETQ. Germline trimming cut 4 bases from V and 4 bases from J; bases unmatched to any gene: 4. CDR3 in amino acids: CASSRTGGSYGYTF. The CDR3 nucleotides read TGCGCCAGCAGCCGGACAGGGGGTAGCTATGGCTACACCTTC.

The CDR3 region has the DNA TGTGCCAGCCGAAGCGGGGGGGTAGATACGCAGTATTTT. Encoded protein: CASRSGGVDTQYF. This sequence joins TRBV6-5 and TRBJ2-3, with 10 bases lining up with TRBD2. Trimming at V came to 8 bases and at J to 5 bases, leaving 4 bases not matched to a gene. Germline V gene sequence: CDR1 MNHEY, CDR2 SVGAGI. The CDR3 contains 13 residues.

The V and J genes are TRBV5-4 and TRBJ2-6; 7 bases fit TRBD1. V lost 5 bases to trimming and J lost 2 bases; unmatched junction nucleotides: 7. The CDR3 totals 16 residues. CDR1 and CDR2 from the germline V gene are SGHNT and YYREEE (reference sequence). CDR3 sequence: CASRKRDSAGANVLTF. The CDR3 DNA is TGTGCCAGCAGGAAAAGGGACAGCGCTGGGGCCAACGTCCTGACTTTC.